The 8 T cell receptor beta chains in this list originate from one sample, sequenced in a study of Graves' ophthalmopathy and Graves' hyperthyroidism. RNA transcripts served as template for amplifying TCR beta CDR3 sequences. After a first-round RT-PCR with HTBI primers, a second-round multiplex PCR was run. TCRdb itself ran the multiplex PCR reads through MiXCR, one entry per CDR3 protein. The sample shows some 360,000 distinct CDR3 sequences, about 15% of them seen only once. Sequencing input: peripheral blood. The receptors here all came from an adult woman with stable Graves' hyperthyroidism.

This clonotype was counted a few times. The chain combines TRBV24-1 with TRBJ1-5; D unclear. Trimming took off 3 bases at V and 3 bases at J, with 8 bases between the two ends. CDR3 length equals 14 residues. Germline CDR1 and CDR2: KGHDR and SFDVKD. The CDR3 sequence: CATSDRRYNQPQHF. CDR3 sequence (DNA): TGTGCCACCAGTGATCGCAGGTACAATCAGCCCCAGCATTTT.

This clonotype has ten or more counts. The chain joins TRBV10-3 to TRBJ1-3; D is possibly TRBD1 (5 bases). The CDR3 is 15 amino acids. Germline lookup yields CDR1 ENHRY and CDR2 SYGVKD. Trimming removed 2 bases from V and 0 bases from J, with 8 bases in between. CDR3 nucleotide sequence: TGTGCCATCAGTGAGACAGGCAACTCTGGAAACACCATATATTTT. Its translation is CAISETGNSGNTIYF.

In regard to this clonotype: This may come from a read error, since a much larger clone is one base off. Likely a read error: the CDR3 ends without its conserved phenylalanine or tryptophan. This chain links TRBV20-1 with TRBJ2-2; TRBD1 matches at 7 bases. This CDR3 contains 15 residues. Germline CDR1 and CDR2: DFQATT and SNEGSKA (reference sequence). The CDR3 bases are TGCAGTGCTAGTTTTGACAGGGCGAAAACCGGGGAGCTGTTTTTG. This gives the protein CSASFDRAKTGELFL.

This clonotype appeared many times. The chain has TRBV12-3 or TRBV12-4 and TRBJ2-5, with 8 nucleotides matching TRBD1. After removal of 5 bases from V and 5 bases from J, the junction contained 19 bases not matched to a gene. This CDR3 has 18 residues. CDR3 sequence (DNA): TGTGCCAGCAGTAGGGGACAGGTCCTCGGGATTGGGGGGGAGACCCAGTACTTC. It codes for CASSRGQVLGIGGETQYF.

This clonotype came up many times. CDR3 sequence (DNA): TGTGCCACTCACGCGGGACAGCGGTCCTACGAGCAGTACTTC. Residues: CATHAGQRSYEQYF. The gene calls are TRBV10-3 and TRBJ2-7, with D possibly TRBD1 on 7 matching bases. The ends were cut back, 10 bases at V and 1 base at J, with 17 bases in the middle. The CDR3 is made up of 14 amino acids. Germline V gene lookup returns CDR1 ENHRY and CDR2 SYGVKD.

The sample holds many counts of this clonotype. This chain links TRBV29-1 with TRBJ2-2; a weak D match, TRBD2 (6 bases). V lost 3 bases, J lost 1 base, and 9 bases lay in between. The germline CDR1 and CDR2 sequences are SQVTM and ANQGSEA. This CDR3 has 14 amino acids. The CDR3 here is CSVDSSGNTGELFF. The CDR3 DNA sequence: TGCAGCGTTGATAGTAGCGGGAACACCGGGGAGCTGTTTTTT.

The sample holds a few counts of this clonotype. This sequence joins TRBV28 and TRBJ1-6; D gene uncertain. V lost 3 bases and J 2 bases, leaving 17 bases between the germline ends. Germline V gives CDR1 MDHEN, CDR2 SYDVKM. This CDR3 spans 18 amino acids. The CDR3 reads CASSFPSTGNAYNSPLHF. Written as DNA, the CDR3 is TGTGCCAGCAGTTTCCCGTCGACGGGGAACGCCTATAATTCACCCCTCCACTTT.

This clonotype was detected many times. The chain has TRBV19 and TRBJ1-2, with a weak D call TRBD1 (5 bases). Germline CDR1 is LNHDA and CDR2 is SQIVND (reference sequence). Trimming stripped 6 bases from V and 2 bases from J, with 10 bases between. CDR3 size: 13 residues. DNA for the CDR3: TGTGCCAGTAGCTGGGGGGACAACTATGGCTACACCTTC. Encoded protein: CASSWGDNYGYTF.